This passage covers 26 T cell receptor beta chains from one sample sequenced in a study of control samples from healthy donors and cancer patients. The repertoire was sequenced with immunoSEQ multiplex PCR; TCRdb's copy has only in-frame clones and lacks some. The table records 400,000 to 450,000 clones, 80% to 95% of them present only once. What was sequenced was PBMCs. The source of these receptors is a man aged 40-50 years with head and neck cancer.

V and J are TRBV19 and TRBJ1-5; 10 nucleotides align to TRBD1. V gave up 4 bases and J gave up 0 bases; unmatched junction bases: 6. Germline CDR1 and CDR2: LNHDA and SQIVND (reference sequence). CDR3 length: 17 residues. Written as DNA, the CDR3 is TGTGCCAGTAGTACAACGGGACAGGGGTATAGCAATCAGCCCCAGCATTTT. This sequence encodes CASSTTGQGYSNQPQHF.

The rearrangement links TRBV29-1 to TRBJ1-2; 8 bases agree with TRBD1. J lost 2 bases, V lost 0 bases, and 8 bases had no gene match. This CDR3 contains 16 residues. Germline-derived CDR1 and CDR2 are SQVTM and ANQGSEA. In DNA form, the CDR3 reads TGCAGCGTTGAAGATAGTCTGGGACAGGCAAACTATGGCTACACCTTC. This gives the protein CSVEDSLGQANYGYTF.

V and J are TRBV5-1 and TRBJ1-6, with TRBD1 matching 9 bases. The CDR3 covers 17 residues. After removal of 1 base from V and 7 bases from J, the junction contained 9 bases not matched to a gene. Germline values: CDR1 SGHRS, CDR2 YFSETQ. CDR3 nucleotide sequence: TGCGCCAGCAGCTTGTACACAGGGGGCGCAGAAAATTCACCCCTCCACTTT. Protein: CASSLYTGGAENSPLHF.

The gene calls are TRBV3-1 (or the pseudogene TRBV3-2) and TRBJ2-1; the match to TRBD1 covers 9 bases. Trimming took 0 bases from V and 6 from J; bases not matched to a gene: 9. The CDR3 loop spans 17 amino acids. Germline CDR1 LGHDT, CDR2 YNNKEL (reference sequence). The CDR3 loop reads CASSQDYAGQGPNEQFF. The CDR3 coding sequence is TGTGCCAGCAGCCAAGATTATGCGGGACAGGGTCCCAATGAGCAGTTCTTC.

This clone showed up just a few times. The chain recombines TRBV28 with TRBJ2-7, with 11 bases fitting TRBD1. The CDR3 loop spans 15 amino acids. J was trimmed by 3 bases and V by 4 bases; bases with no gene match: 5. CDR1 and CDR2 from the germline V gene are MDHEN and SYDVKM. CDR3 nucleotide sequence: TGTGCCAGCAGTTGGACAGGGGGCTTGGGCTACGAGCAGTACTTC. Its protein is CASSWTGGLGYEQYF.

The CDR3 nucleotides are TGCGCCAGCAGTGAGTTGCCTGTGGGCACCGGGGAGCTGTTTTTT. Protein product: CASSELPVGTGELFF. The chain employs TRBV10-1 and TRBJ2-2, with unresolved D. The CDR3 contains 15 residues. Looked up from germline, CDR1 is WNHNN and CDR2 is SYGVQD (reference sequence). Deletions cut 1 base from V and 4 bases from J, with 10 bases between.

In the case of this clone: The sample holds other DNA sequences that translate to the same CDR3. The V and J genes are TRBV20-1 and TRBJ2-7; D not resolved. V lost 3 bases, J lost 2 bases, and 5 bases lay in between. Germline CDR1 is DFQATT and CDR2 is SNEGSKA (reference sequence). This CDR3 has 11 amino acids. CDR3 DNA sequence: TGCAGTGCTAGTCGGGCCTACGAGCAGTACTTC. Translation: CSASRAYEQYF.

The chain is built from TRBV30 and TRBJ2-7; a weak D match, TRBD2 (6 bases). Germline V gene lookup returns CDR1 GTSNPN and CDR2 SVGIG (reference sequence). V was pared by 0 bases and J by 5 bases, with 11 bases between. There are 13 residues in the CDR3. CDR3 coding DNA: TGTGCCTGGAGTGTAGGAGGGAATAACGAGCAGTACTTC. It is translated as CAWSVGGNNEQYF.

This rearrangement joins TRBV30 to TRBJ2-1; 7 nucleotides align to TRBD2. Trimming cost V 2 bases and J 4 bases; bases outside gene matches: 11. The germline V gene has CDR1 GTSNPN and CDR2 SVGIG (reference sequence). The CDR3 is made up of 16 amino acids. CDR3 sequence (DNA): TGTGCCTGGAGTAATCCCAAGGAGGGAGGGTACAATGAGCAGTTCTTC. It yields the protein CAWSNPKEGGYNEQFF.

The rearrangement links TRBV18 to TRBJ2-1; D not certain. The CDR3 spans 15 residues. V was pared by 2 bases and J by 5 bases, with 13 bases between. Looked up from germline, CDR1 is KGHSH and CDR2 is LQKENI. CDR3 residues: CASSPFPGSDNEQFF. The CDR3, as DNA: TGTGCCAGCTCACCATTCCCAGGATCCGACAATGAGCAGTTCTTC. The whole variable domain, filled in from reference TRBV18 and TRBJ2-1, reads NAGVMQNPRHLVRRRGQEARLRCSPMKGHSHVYWYRQLPEEGLKFMVYLQKENIIDESGMPKERFSAEFPKEGPSILRIQQVVRGDSAAYFCASSPFPGSDNEQFFGPGTRLTVL.

The rearrangement uses TRBV3-1 (or the pseudogene TRBV3-2) and TRBJ1-1; no firm D call. Germline values: CDR1 LGHDT, CDR2 YNNKEL (reference sequence). V was pared by 2 bases and J by 4 bases, with 17 bases between. This CDR3 spans 16 amino acids. The CDR3 region is CASSQRPLEGPTEAFF. CDR3 nucleotides: TGTGCCAGCAGCCAACGACCTCTCGAAGGTCCCACTGAAGCTTTCTTT.

The chain's CDR3 is CASSTSSGSLIEQYF. CDR3 DNA: TGTGCCAGTAGTACGTCTAGCGGGAGTTTAATAGAGCAGTACTTC. The chain uses TRBV19 and TRBJ2-7; the match to TRBD2 covers 10 bases. The CDR3 loop spans 15 amino acids. Germline V gene lookup returns CDR1 LNHDA and CDR2 SQIVND (reference sequence). J lost 7 bases, V lost 4 bases, and 10 bases had no gene match.

The genes are TRBV3-1 (or the pseudogene TRBV3-2) and TRBJ2-7; 9 nucleotides match TRBD2. The J segment lost 2 bases and the V segment lost 5 bases, leaving 7 bases of the junction unmatched. Germline CDR1 reads LGHDT; CDR2 reads YNNKEL (reference sequence). This CDR3 has 15 amino acids. CDR3 protein: CASSAGTSLPYEQYF. The CDR3 DNA reads TGTGCCAGCAGCGCCGGGACTAGCCTTCCCTACGAGCAGTACTTC.

This clone was detected only once. The chain has TRBV7-3 and TRBJ2-1; 8 bases match TRBD1. Germline trimming cut 5 bases from V and 2 bases from J; bases unmatched to any gene: 14. Germline CDR1 is SGHTA and CDR2 is FQGTGA. This CDR3 region has 18 residues. This CDR3 is CASSQNPPGQVAYNEQFF. CDR3 coding DNA: TGTGCCAGCAGCCAAAACCCCCCGGGACAGGTCGCCTACAATGAGCAGTTCTTC.

The chain combines TRBV7-2 with TRBJ2-5; 7 bases line up with TRBD1. Looked up from germline, CDR1 is SGHTA and CDR2 is FQGNSA. Trimming at V came to 3 bases and at J to 2 bases, leaving 6 bases not matched to a gene. This CDR3 region has 15 residues. CDR3 bases: TGTGCCAGCAGCTTCGACAGGGCCCTACAAGAGACCCAGTACTTC. As protein: CASSFDRALQETQYF.

The chain recombines TRBV6-5 with TRBJ1-1, with D perhaps TRBD1 (5 bases). With 6 bases removed from V and 6 bases from J, the gap between germline ends came to 17 bases. Germline lookup yields CDR1 MNHEY and CDR2 SVGAGI. The length of the CDR3 is 14 residues. The CDR3 nucleotides are TGTGCCAGCAGCAGCAGGGCCTTAGAGGCTGAAGCTTTCTTT. It yields the protein CASSSRALEAEAFF.

The rearrangement joins TRBV28 to TRBJ1-6, with D possibly being TRBD1 (5 bases). This CDR3 spans 18 amino acids. CDR1 and CDR2 (germline): MDHEN, SYDVKM. V shed 8 bases and J shed 7 bases, with 27 bases lying between them. DNA of the CDR3: TGTGCCAGCGTCTCCCGTGTGGGGGGAATGCTTGGGAATTCACCCCTCCACTTT. It is translated as CASVSRVGGMLGNSPLHF.

The chain joins TRBV29-1 to TRBJ2-7; no clear D gene. Trimming took 0 bases from V and 2 from J, leaving 11 bases between them. Germline lookup yields CDR1 SQVTM and CDR2 ANQGSEA. The CDR3 is made up of 14 amino acids. The CDR3 DNA is TGCAGCGTTGAAGATCCTAAAGGGACCTACGAGCAGTACTTC. Translated: CSVEDPKGTYEQYF.

The CDR3 here is CAWSMPGLPNNEQFF. CDR3 DNA sequence: TGTGCCTGGAGTATGCCGGGACTACCAAACAATGAGCAGTTCTTC. The chain is built from TRBV30 and TRBJ2-1; 7 bases line up with TRBD2. J gave up 5 bases and V 2 bases, and 9 bases lay outside the gene matches. Germline CDR1 reads GTSNPN; CDR2 reads SVGIG (reference sequence). The CDR3 is made up of 15 amino acids.

The chain has TRBV6-5 and TRBJ1-5; unclear D gene. The CDR3 totals 13 residues. V was clipped by 7 bases and J by 4 bases, with 11 bases between them. The germline V gene encodes CDR1 MNHEY and CDR2 SVGAGI. Here the CDR3 reads CASKRTKNQPQHF. The CDR3, as DNA: TGTGCCAGCAAAAGGACGAAAAATCAGCCCCAGCATTTT.

The count of this clone is one. The chain is built from TRBV5-1 and TRBJ2-7; 7 nucleotides agree with TRBD1. J lost 0 bases, V lost 2 bases, and 5 bases had no gene match. CDR1 and CDR2 from the germline V gene are SGHRS and YFSETQ. The CDR3 is 15 residues long. The CDR3, as DNA: TGCGCCAGCAGCTTCGAGACAGGGCTCTCCTACGAGCAGTACTTC. It translates to CASSFETGLSYEQYF.

The CDR3 bases are TGTGCCAGCAGCTGGAGCGGGGCCAGCTCCTACGAGCAGTACTTC. Protein product: CASSWSGASSYEQYF. The rearrangement links TRBV3-1 (or the pseudogene TRBV3-2) to TRBJ2-7; 7 nucleotides match TRBD2. V trimming: 5 bases; J trimming: 0 bases; junction bases outside the gene matches: 7. The CDR3 consists of 15 residues. Germline CDR1 LGHDT, CDR2 YNNKEL (reference sequence).

The chain has TRBV28 and TRBJ1-5; no reliable D call. Germline-derived CDR1 and CDR2 are MDHEN and SYDVKM. V was shortened by 6 bases and J by 13 bases, with 22 bases between the two germline ends. The CDR3 consists of 14 residues. The CDR3: CASSPRASEVSQHF. The CDR3, as DNA: TGTGCCAGCAGCCCCCGGGCTTCAGAGGTATCTCAGCATTTT.

The chain has TRBV6-2 or TRBV6-3 and TRBJ2-3; D may be TRBD1 (6 bases). The CDR3 loop spans 16 amino acids. The V and J ends lost 3 bases and 3 bases respectively, with 16 bases between them. Germline CDR1 and CDR2: MNHEY and SVGEGT. The CDR3 here is CASSYLRGQVTDTQYF. The DNA of the CDR3 is TGTGCCAGCAGTTATCTCAGGGGCCAGGTTACAGATACGCAGTATTTT.

The rearrangement joins TRBV6-5 to TRBJ1-1, with TRBD1 as a possible D gene (6 bases). Germline V gene sequence: CDR1 MNHEY, CDR2 SVGAGI. The CDR3 has 12 residues. Trimming took off 6 bases at V and 3 bases at J, with 8 bases between the two ends. In DNA, the CDR3 is TGTGCCAGCAGCCCAGGGGACACTGAAGCTTTCTTT. As protein: CASSPGDTEAFF.

The rearrangement links TRBV5-6 to TRBJ1-2; possibly TRBD1 for D (5 bases). The V and J ends lost 1 base and 3 bases respectively, with 22 bases between them. The CDR3 contains 18 residues. Per the germline V gene, CDR1 is SGHDT and CDR2 is YYEEEE. The CDR3 bases are TGTGCCAGCAGCTTGCCTTGGGGCGGTTCTCTGGGCCACTATGGCTACACCTTC. Its translation: CASSLPWGGSLGHYGYTF.